These T cell receptor beta chains were read from a single sample in a study of T cell repertoires in cytomegalovirus infection. These TCRs are of unknown antigen specificity. Using its own MiXCR run on the reads, TCRdb lists one record per CDR3 protein. The table records 450,000 to 600,000 distinct CDR3 sequences, 25% to 35% of them present only once. Specimen: cultured PBMCs, collected from culture after CMV antigen stimulation. Source of these receptors: a human donor in good health (CMV status not recorded). Some clones in this sample may be carry-over from other donors' samples. Both conserved end residues are part of each CDR3. Each record gives: D gene, J gene, V gene, clone size, CDR3 DNA, CDR3 protein. A D gene is named only where the DNA matches it firmly. Clone size is stated in some rows and not others, as once, few, many or a class when expanded.

-,TRBJ1-6,TRBV7-2,few,TGTGCCAGCAGCTTAGTTAATAATTCACCCCTCCACTTT,CASSLVNNSPLHF
TRBD1,TRBJ2-1,TRBV7-8,few,TGTGCCAGCAGCTTACGGGGACAGGGTAACAATGAGCAGTTCTTC,CASSLRGQGNNEQFF
TRBD1,TRBJ1-4,TRBV6-8,-,TGTGCCACCCTATCGGAACAGGGGGATGAAAAACTGTTTTTT,CATLSEQGDEKLFF
TRBD1,TRBJ2-5,TRBV4-3,few,TGCGCCAGCAGCCCAGGGGCGACCTCCGGGACAGGGGAGGAGACCCAGTACTTC,CASSPGATSGTGEETQYF
-,TRBJ1-1,TRBV5-4,once,TGTGCCAGCAGCTTGGAGGTAGAAACTGAAGCTTTCTTT,CASSLEVETEAFF
TRBD2,TRBJ2-1,TRBV12-5,-,TGTGCTAGTGGTCCGGGACTAGCGGGAGAGGGTGAGCAGTTCTTC,CASGPGLAGEGEQFF
-,TRBJ2-7,TRBV7-2,many,TGTGCCAGCAGCTTAGTGCTAGCTAACTTGGGGGCCTACGAGCAGTACTTC,CASSLVLANLGAYEQYF
-,TRBJ2-3,TRBV5-1,-,TGCGCCAGCAGCTTGGACATATTTGGAGGTACGCAGTATTTT,CASSLDIFGGTQYF
TRBD1,TRBJ2-2,TRBV24-1,-,TGTGCCACCAGTGGACAGGGGCGAGTGAACACCGGGGAGCTGTTTTTT,CATSGQGRVNTGELFF
TRBD2,TRBJ2-7,TRBV7-2,few,TGTGCCAGCAGCTTAGCGTCTTTGGGACTAGGGTACGAGCAGTACTTC,CASSLASLGLGYEQYF
-,TRBJ1-5,TRBV6-2/TRBV6-3,few,TGTGCCAGCAGATTCACAGTGAGGGACAATCAGCCCCAGCATTTT,CASRFTVRDNQPQHF
TRBD2,TRBJ2-1,TRBV14,-,TGTGCCAGCAGCCAAGTAGCGGGAGGATACAATGAGCAGTTCTTC,CASSQVAGGYNEQFF
TRBD1,TRBJ2-2,TRBV20-1,-,TGCAGTGCTATGGGACAGCTACTCACCGGGGAGCTGTTTTTT,CSAMGQLLTGELFF
-,TRBJ1-2,TRBV7-9,few,TGTGCCAGCAGGTTACCCTTACCACCTAACTATGGCTACACCTTC,CASRLPLPPNYGYTF
-,TRBJ2-5,TRBV7-9,-,TGTGCCAGCAGCGGGGGGATACAAGAGACCCAGTACTTC,CASSGGIQETQYF
-,TRBJ2-5,TRBV4-2,-,TGTGCCAGCAGCCAAGGTCTCGCCTTAACCCAGTACTTC,CASSQGLALTQYF
-,TRBJ2-4,TRBV13,-,TGTGCCAGCAGCCTCCGACTAGCCAAAAACATTCAGTACTTC,CASSLRLAKNIQYF
TRBD2,TRBJ2-2,TRBV3-1,few,TGTGCCAGCAGCCAAGGCCTAGCGGGAATGGTGGGGAACACCGGGGAGCTGTTTTTT,CASSQGLAGMVGNTGELFF
TRBD1,TRBJ1-2,TRBV9,many,TGTGCCAGCAGCGTAGAAGGACAGGGCTATGGCTACACCTTC,CASSVEGQGYGYTF
-,TRBJ1-5,TRBV12-3/TRBV12-4,-,TGTGCCAGCAGTCCGATTCGAGTAGCCCAGCATTTT,CASSPIRVAQHF
-,TRBJ1-5,TRBV6-6,few,TGTGCCAGCAGTTACTCTTTCCGGAGCAATCAGCCCCAGCATTTT,CASSYSFRSNQPQHF
-,TRBJ2-5,TRBV24-1,-,TGTGCCACCAGTGATTCAAGGCTTTATGAGACCCAGTACTTC,CATSDSRLYETQYF
-,TRBJ2-1,TRBV7-2,many,TGTGCCAGCAGCTTAGGGTTCCGCTCCTACAATGAGCAGTTCTTC,CASSLGFRSYNEQFF
TRBD2,TRBJ2-3,TRBV5-1,-,TGCGCCAGCAGCTTGCGAGGACTAGGCGGCACGCAGTATTTT,CASSLRGLGGTQYF
TRBD1,TRBJ1-2,TRBV7-2,many,TGTGCCAGCAGCCCCGGACAGGGAAACTATGGCTACACCTTC,CASSPGQGNYGYTF
-,TRBJ2-1,TRBV19,-,TGTGCCAGTAGTAATCCGGGGCGATACAATGAGCAGTTCTTC,CASSNPGRYNEQFF
-,TRBJ2-5,TRBV25-1,-,TGTGCCAGCAGTGACTGGGGCGGACAAGAGACCCAGTACTTC,CASSDWGGQETQYF
TRBD1,TRBJ2-1,TRBV7-3,few,TGTGCCAGCAGCTTAAGAGGGACAGGGAATGAGCAGTTCTTC,CASSLRGTGNEQFF
-,TRBJ2-3,TRBV29-1,-,TGCAGCGCCCGAGCCACAGGCCCTCCGGCAGATACGCAGTATTTT,CSARATGPPADTQYF
-,TRBJ2-1,TRBV6-2/TRBV6-3,many,TGTGCCAGCACCATCAGGGTGGAACCAAACAATGAGCAGTTCTTC,CASTIRVEPNNEQFF
-,TRBJ2-3,TRBV12-3/TRBV12-4,-,TGTGCCAGCAGTTTACGTCAGGGGCTTTCCCTTACAGATACGCAGTATTTT,CASSLRQGLSLTDTQYF
-,TRBJ2-7,TRBV7-2,-,TGTGCCAGCAGCTTAGGGACCCTCTACGAGCAGTACTTC,CASSLGTLYEQYF
-,TRBJ2-2,TRBV24-1,-,TGTGCCACCAGTGATTTGCGGAGCGGACTTCGAGGGACCGGGGAGCTGTTTTTT,CATSDLRSGLRGTGELFF
TRBD1,TRBJ2-3,TRBV7-9,-,TGTGCCAGCAGCCTTAGGACAGGACGAGATACGCAGTATTTT,CASSLRTGRDTQYF
TRBD2,TRBJ2-6,TRBV7-6,few,TGTGCCAGCAGCCCGCTAGCGGGAGGCTCTGGGGCCAACGTCCTGACTTTC,CASSPLAGGSGANVLTF
TRBD1,TRBJ2-7,TRBV28,-,TGTGCCAGCAGTGACACAGGGGGAGCACACGAGCAGTACTTC,CASSDTGGAHEQYF
-,TRBJ2-2,TRBV29-1,few,TGCAGCGGCGGGACGGCCTTAAGCGGCACCGGGGAGCTGTTTTTT,CSGGTALSGTGELFF
TRBD1,TRBJ1-1,TRBV6-2/TRBV6-3,few,TGTGCCAGCAGGAGAGGGACAGGGGGGTACGCCACTGAAGCTTTCTTT,CASRRGTGGYATEAFF
-,TRBJ2-5,TRBV7-9,-,TGTGCCAGCAGCTTAGTGGCAGGGGCAGAGACCCAGTACTTC,CASSLVAGAETQYF
-,TRBJ1-2,TRBV30,-,TGTGCCAGCGAGGGGGACGGCTACACCTTC,CASEGDGYTF
TRBD2,TRBJ2-1,TRBV11-2,-,TGTGCCAGCAGCTCCCTAGCGGGTGGGTGGGATGAGCAGTTCTTC,CASSSLAGGWDEQFF
TRBD1,TRBJ1-5,TRBV19,many,TGTGCCAGTAGTATTGTGGCAGGACAGGGCAATCAGCCCCAGCATTTT,CASSIVAGQGNQPQHF
-,TRBJ2-5,TRBV11-2,-,TGTGCCAGCAGCTTAGATGACCAGAAGCGTTGGAACCAAGAGACCCAGTACTTC,CASSLDDQKRWNQETQYF
-,TRBJ1-1,TRBV7-9,-,TGTGCCAGCGGCCCAAAGTCCAGGGGAGCCACTGAAGCTTTCTTT,CASGPKSRGATEAFF
TRBD2,TRBJ2-1,TRBV11-3,-,TGTGCCAGCAGCCCAAGGACTAGCGGGAGACTCAATGAGCAGTTCTTC,CASSPRTSGRLNEQFF